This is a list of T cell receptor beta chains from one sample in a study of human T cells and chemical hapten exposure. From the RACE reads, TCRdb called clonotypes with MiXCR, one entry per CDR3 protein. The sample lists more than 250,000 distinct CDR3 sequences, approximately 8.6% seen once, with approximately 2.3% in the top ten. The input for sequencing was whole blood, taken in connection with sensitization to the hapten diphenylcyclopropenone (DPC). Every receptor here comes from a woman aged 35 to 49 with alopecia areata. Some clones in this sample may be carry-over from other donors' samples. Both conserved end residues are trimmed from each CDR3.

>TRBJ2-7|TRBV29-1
SVVPAGSYEQY
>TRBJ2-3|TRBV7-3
ASSFRGREVDTQY
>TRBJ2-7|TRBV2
ASQGGPYEQY
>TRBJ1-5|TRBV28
ASSPGGEGNQPQH
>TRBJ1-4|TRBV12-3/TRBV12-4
ASSSWGNDEKLF
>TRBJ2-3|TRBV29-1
STTTDTQY
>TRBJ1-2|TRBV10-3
AISEETARNYGYT
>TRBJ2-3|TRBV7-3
ASSLTGLAGHTDTQY
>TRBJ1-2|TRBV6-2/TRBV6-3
ASQSSGRYGYT
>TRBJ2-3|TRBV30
AWGHTDTQY
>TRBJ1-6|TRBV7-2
ASSERTGGLVNSPLH
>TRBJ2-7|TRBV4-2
ASSQGSSGNHYEQY
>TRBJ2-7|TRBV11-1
ASSAGVGYEQY
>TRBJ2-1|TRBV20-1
SARVLTGWVNEQF
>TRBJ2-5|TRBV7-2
ASSLDGGVTQY
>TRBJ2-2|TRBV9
ASSVATGADGGELF
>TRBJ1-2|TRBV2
ASCQQSHYGYT
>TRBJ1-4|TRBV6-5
ASKPRQGQNEKLF
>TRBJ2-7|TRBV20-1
SAMSGAFGGRAHEQY
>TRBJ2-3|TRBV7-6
ASSSAGGGPDTQY
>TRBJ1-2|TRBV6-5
ASSPGLGGYT
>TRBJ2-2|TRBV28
ASSMGQATGELF
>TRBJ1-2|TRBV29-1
SVLLGNYGYT
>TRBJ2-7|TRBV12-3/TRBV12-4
ASSISGGSSEQY
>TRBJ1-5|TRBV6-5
ASSDTNQPQH
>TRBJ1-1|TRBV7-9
ASLLLGENTEAF
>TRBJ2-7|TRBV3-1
ASSQQWGPYEQY
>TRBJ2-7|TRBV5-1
ASSVGPHYEQY
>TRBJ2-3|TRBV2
ASSDVAGPDTQY
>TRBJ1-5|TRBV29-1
SGENGTRDVVGNQPQH
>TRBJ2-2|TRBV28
ASRPDRGTGELF
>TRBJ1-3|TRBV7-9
ASSYGNTIY
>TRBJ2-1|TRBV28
ASSPGTAGYNEQF
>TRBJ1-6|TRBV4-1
ASSQDPMSRGSPLH
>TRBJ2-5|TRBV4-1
ASSQAGTKEETQY
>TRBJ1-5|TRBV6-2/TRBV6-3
ASTGVSYQPQH
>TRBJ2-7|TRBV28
ASMGDVRYEQY
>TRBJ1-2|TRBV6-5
ASSSTLEGYGYT
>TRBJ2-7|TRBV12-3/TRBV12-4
ASSRLGTGAYEQY
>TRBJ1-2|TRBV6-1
ASSDRLDGYT
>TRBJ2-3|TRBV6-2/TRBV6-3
ASTTLQGASTDTQY
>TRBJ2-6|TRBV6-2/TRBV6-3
ASSYLSSGRALSGANVLT
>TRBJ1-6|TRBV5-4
ASTPGRANSPLH
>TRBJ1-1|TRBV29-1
SVEGLGGGQTEAF
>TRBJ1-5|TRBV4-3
ASSQEYSNQPQH
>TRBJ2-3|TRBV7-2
ASSLAKLRLAGGDTQY
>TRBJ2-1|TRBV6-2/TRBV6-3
ASSTMDREQF
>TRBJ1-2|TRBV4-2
ASSQEAGGHGYT
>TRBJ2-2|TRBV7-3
ASSFTGEATGELF